Included here is one TCR beta chain sequence, with context. The target antigen is unknown. This record comes from a study of CD8 T cells in ankylosing spondylitis. Study-wide results and caveats: Reactive arthritis synovial fluid and blood were previously reported to contain some motif variants. It was reported that disease-linked clones were significantly enriched in matched ankylosing spondylitis synovial fluid.

Quantitative 5'-RACE with molecular barcodes produced the TCR beta libraries. TCRdb analysed the 5' RACE reads with MiXCR anew, one entry per CDR3 protein. This sample yields hundreds of thousands of distinct CDR3 sequences, of which around 21% are seen a single time; 3.5% belongs to the top ten. V dropped 4 bases and J dropped 4 bases, with 17 bases sitting between them. This CDR3 spans 16 amino acids. Germline values: CDR1 SEHNR, CDR2 FQNEAQ (reference sequence). Sample: blood, either unsorted or a sorted T cell fraction (not recorded which). The chain couples TRBV7-9 to TRBJ2-1, with D maybe TRBD2 (5 bases). This receptor was identified in a female donor with ankylosing spondylitis or in good health (not recorded which). The CDR3 loop is CASSWLSGKAYNEQFF. In nucleotides, the CDR3 is TGTGCCAGCAGCTGGCTTTCGGGGAAGGCGTACAATGAGCAGTTCTTC. Based on the CDR3 plus reference TRBV7-9 and TRBJ2-1, the full variable domain is DTGVSQNPRHKITKRGQNVTFRCDPISEHNRLYWYRQTLGQGPEFLTYFQNEAQLEKSRLLSDRFSAERPKGSFSTLEIQRTEQGDSAMYLCASSWLSGKAYNEQFFGPGTRLTVL.